This TCR beta chain comes out of a study of cytomegalovirus exposure and HLA in healthy donors. CDR1 and CDR2 from the germline V gene are SQVTM and ANQGSEA. The trim removed 0 bases at V and 1 base at J, leaving 3 bases unmatched. The CDR3 sequence is 16 residues long. 60 Vbeta and 13 Jbeta primers were used in PCR. TCRdb's copy holds only in-frame clones and misses some; the assay was immunoSEQ multiplex PCR. The table shows 190,000 or so clones, with 75% to 90% occurring only once. The J gene is TRBJ2-3, the V gene TRBV29-1, with 11 positions matching TRBD2. This receptor was identified in a boy younger than 18 in good health and CMV-seronegative. The sequenced sample consisted of PBMCs. The CDR3 spells CSVEDVAGGGTDTQYF. Written as DNA, the CDR3 is TGCAGCGTTGAAGATGTAGCGGGAGGGGGCACAGATACGCAGTATTTT.